The next 3 T cell receptor beta chains were all read from a single sample in a study of monozygotic twins with inflammatory bowel disease. TCRdb re-called the 5' RACE reads and gives one entry per CDR3 protein, without DNA. The sample totals over 350,000 distinct CDR3 sequences. Sequencing was done on a sample of blood. The receptors derive from a human donor with ulcerative colitis or Crohn's disease, or a healthy co-twin of an affected twin (not recorded which).

This chain connects TRBV12-3 or TRBV12-4 to TRBJ2-1; no DNA is available, so the TRBD1 call from TCRdb remains unchecked. The CDR3 totals 17 residues. The CDR3 reads CDSSPPSAGARNNEQFF.

The chain links TRBV12-3 or TRBV12-4 to TRBJ2-1; the TCRdb call, TRBD2, lacks DNA for checking. The CDR3 consists of 11 residues. CDR3 in amino acids: CASRWGGGWFF.

The chain's CDR3 is CASSSSFTYEQYF. This chain uses TRBV7-2 with TRBJ2-7. Germline V gene sequence: CDR1 SGHTA, CDR2 FQGNSA. This CDR3 has 13 amino acids. Combining the CDR3 with reference TRBV7-2 and TRBJ2-7 gives the whole variable domain GAGVSQSPSNKVTEKGKDVELRCDPISGHTALYWYRQSLGQGLEFLIYFQGNSAPDKSGLPSDRFSAERTGGSVSTLTIQRTQQEDSAVYLCASSSSFTYEQYFGPGTRLTVT.